This TCR beta chain was documented in a study of cytomegalovirus exposure and HLA in healthy donors. Germline loops: CDR1 MDHEN, CDR2 SYDVKM. V lost 5 bases to trimming and J lost 1 base; unmatched junction nucleotides: 3. The CDR3 has 15 amino acids. PCR was performed using 60 Vbeta and 13 Jbeta primers. Some clones are missing from TCRdb's copy, which holds only in-frame ones; the method was immunoSEQ multiplex PCR. This table has around 140,000 clones, 77% appearing once. The sample consisted of PBMCs. The origin of this receptor is a male donor in good health and CMV-seropositive. V is TRBV28 and J is TRBJ2-3; 10 bases fit TRBD2. The CDR3 sequence is CASSTAGGRTDTQYF. The DNA for the CDR3 is TGTGCCAGCAGTACAGCGGGAGGGCGCACAGATACGCAGTATTTT.